The clone carrying this T cell receptor (beta chain) was observed once. Repertoires were generated with immunoSEQ multiplex PCR, while TCRdb's copy carries only in-frame clones and drops some. This sample has under 45,000 clones, with roughly nine tenths found just once. This CDR3 region has 13 residues. CDR1 is GTSNPN, CDR2 SVGIG, per germline (reference sequence). V dropped 2 bases and J dropped 2 bases, with 7 bases sitting between them. These data are taken from a study of T cell changes during pregnancy in multiple sclerosis. The starting material was CD4+ T cells from peripheral blood mononuclear cells, obtained in the second trimester of pregnancy. The rearrangement uses TRBV30 and TRBJ1-5; the D gene is possibly TRBD1 (6 bases). This receptor was identified in a female donor in good health, enrolled as a control in a pregnancy study. This CDR3 is CAWSRQGNQPQHF. In DNA form, the CDR3 reads TGTGCCTGGAGTAGACAGGGCAATCAGCCCCAGCATTTT. The full variable domain, completed using reference TRBV30 and TRBJ1-5, is SQTIHQWPATLVQPVGSPLSLECTVEGTSNPNLYWYRQAAGRGLQLLFYSVGIGQISSEVPQNLSASRPQDRQFILSSKKLLLSDSGFYLCAWSRQGNQPQHFGDGTRLSIL.